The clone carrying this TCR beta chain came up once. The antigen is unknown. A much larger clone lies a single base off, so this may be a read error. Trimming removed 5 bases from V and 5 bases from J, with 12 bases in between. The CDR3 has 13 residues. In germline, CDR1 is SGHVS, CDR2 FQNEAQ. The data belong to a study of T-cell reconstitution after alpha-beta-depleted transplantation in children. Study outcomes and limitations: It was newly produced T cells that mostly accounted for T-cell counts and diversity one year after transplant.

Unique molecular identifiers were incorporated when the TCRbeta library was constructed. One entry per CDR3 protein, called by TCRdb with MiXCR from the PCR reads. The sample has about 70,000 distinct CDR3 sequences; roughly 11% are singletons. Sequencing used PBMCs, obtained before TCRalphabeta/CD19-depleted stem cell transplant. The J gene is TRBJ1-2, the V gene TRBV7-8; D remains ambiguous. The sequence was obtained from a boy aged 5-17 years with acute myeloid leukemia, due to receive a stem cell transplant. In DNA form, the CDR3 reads TGTGCCAGCAGCAACAACACGGATTATGGCTACACCTTC. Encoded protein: CASSNNTDYGYTF.